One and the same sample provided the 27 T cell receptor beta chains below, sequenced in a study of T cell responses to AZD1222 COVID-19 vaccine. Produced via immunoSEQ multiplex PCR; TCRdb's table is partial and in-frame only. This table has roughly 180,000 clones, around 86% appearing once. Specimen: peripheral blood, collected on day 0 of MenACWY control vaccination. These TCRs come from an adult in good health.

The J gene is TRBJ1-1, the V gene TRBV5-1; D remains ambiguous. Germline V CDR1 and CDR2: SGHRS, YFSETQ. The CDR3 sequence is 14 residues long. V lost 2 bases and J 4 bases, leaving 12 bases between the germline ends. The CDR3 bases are TGCGCCAGCAGCTTCTCGCCGGGGTTCACTGAAGCTTTCTTT. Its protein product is CASSFSPGFTEAFF.

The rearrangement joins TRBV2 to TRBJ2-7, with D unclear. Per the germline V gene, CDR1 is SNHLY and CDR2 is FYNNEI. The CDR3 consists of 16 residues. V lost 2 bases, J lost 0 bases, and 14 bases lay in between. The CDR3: CASSELTAESSYEQYF. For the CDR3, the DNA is TGTGCCAGCAGTGAACTAACAGCCGAAAGCTCCTACGAGCAGTACTTC.

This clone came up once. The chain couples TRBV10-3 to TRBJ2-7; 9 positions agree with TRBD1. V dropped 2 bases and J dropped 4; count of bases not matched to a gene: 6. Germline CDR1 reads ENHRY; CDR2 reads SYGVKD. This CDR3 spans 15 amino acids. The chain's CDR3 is CAISEPHRGLYEQYF. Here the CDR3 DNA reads TGTGCCATCAGTGAGCCTCACAGGGGGCTTTACGAGCAGTACTTC.

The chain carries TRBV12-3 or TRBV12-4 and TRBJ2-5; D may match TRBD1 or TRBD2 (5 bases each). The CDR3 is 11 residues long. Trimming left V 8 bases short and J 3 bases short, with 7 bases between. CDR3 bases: TGTGCCAGCGGGGGAGAAGAGACCCAGTACTTC. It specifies CASGGEETQYF.

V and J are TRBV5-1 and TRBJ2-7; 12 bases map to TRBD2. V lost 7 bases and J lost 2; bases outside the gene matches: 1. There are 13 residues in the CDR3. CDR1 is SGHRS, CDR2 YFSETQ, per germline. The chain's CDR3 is CASSSGRAYEQYF. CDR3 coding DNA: TGCGCCAGCTCTAGCGGGAGGGCCTACGAGCAGTACTTC.

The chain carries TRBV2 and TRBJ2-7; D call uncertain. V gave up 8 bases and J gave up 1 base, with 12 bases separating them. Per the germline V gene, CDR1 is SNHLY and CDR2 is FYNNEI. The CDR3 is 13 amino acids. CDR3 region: CASGWMGSYEQYF. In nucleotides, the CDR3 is TGTGCCAGCGGTTGGATGGGGTCCTACGAGCAGTACTTC.

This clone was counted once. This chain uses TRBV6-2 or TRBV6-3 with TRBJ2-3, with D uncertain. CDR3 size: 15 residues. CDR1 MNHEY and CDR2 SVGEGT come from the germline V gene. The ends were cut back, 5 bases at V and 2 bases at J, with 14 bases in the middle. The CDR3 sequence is CASSHISTYTDTQYF. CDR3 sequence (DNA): TGTGCCAGCAGTCACATTTCGACTTACACAGATACGCAGTATTTT.

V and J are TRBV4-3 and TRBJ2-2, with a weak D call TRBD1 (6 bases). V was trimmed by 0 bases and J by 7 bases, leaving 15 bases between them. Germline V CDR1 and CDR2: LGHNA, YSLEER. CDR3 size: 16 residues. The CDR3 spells CASSQEVRGIGGELFF. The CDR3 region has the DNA TGCGCCAGCAGCCAAGAAGTCAGGGGTATAGGCGGGGAGCTGTTTTTT.

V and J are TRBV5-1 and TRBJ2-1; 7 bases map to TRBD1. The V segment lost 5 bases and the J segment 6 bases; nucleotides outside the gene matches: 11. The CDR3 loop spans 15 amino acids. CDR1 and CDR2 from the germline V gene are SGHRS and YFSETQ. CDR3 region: CASRAQGKAGNEQFF. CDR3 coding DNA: TGCGCCAGCAGGGCACAGGGGAAGGCCGGCAATGAGCAGTTCTTC.

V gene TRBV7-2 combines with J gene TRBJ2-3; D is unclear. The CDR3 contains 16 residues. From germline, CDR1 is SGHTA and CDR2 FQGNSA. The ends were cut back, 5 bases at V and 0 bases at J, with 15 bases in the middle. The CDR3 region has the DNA TGTGCCAGCAGCCTAAATGGAGCCGTGAGCACAGATACGCAGTATTTT. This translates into CASSLNGAVSTDTQYF.

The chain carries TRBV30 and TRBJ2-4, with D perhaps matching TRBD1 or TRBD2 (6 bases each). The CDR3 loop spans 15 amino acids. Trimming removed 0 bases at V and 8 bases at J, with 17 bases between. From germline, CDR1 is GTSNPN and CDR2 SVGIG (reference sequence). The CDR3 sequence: CAWSVPGASRHIQYF. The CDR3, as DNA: TGTGCCTGGAGTGTACCGGGGGCATCACGGCACATTCAGTACTTC.

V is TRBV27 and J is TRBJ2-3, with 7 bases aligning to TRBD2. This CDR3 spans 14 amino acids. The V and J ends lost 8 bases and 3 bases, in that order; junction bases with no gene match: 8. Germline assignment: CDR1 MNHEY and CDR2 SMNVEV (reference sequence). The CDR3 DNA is TGTGCCAGCGGAGCGGGATGGGTGACAGATACGCAGTATTTT. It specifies CASGAGWVTDTQYF.

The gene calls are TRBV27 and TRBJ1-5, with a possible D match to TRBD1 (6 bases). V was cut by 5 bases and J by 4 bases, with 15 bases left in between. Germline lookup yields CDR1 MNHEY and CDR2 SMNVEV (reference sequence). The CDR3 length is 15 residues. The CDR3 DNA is TGTGCCAGCAGTCCTCGTGGGGGGCAGAATCAGCCCCAGCATTTT. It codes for CASSPRGGQNQPQHF.

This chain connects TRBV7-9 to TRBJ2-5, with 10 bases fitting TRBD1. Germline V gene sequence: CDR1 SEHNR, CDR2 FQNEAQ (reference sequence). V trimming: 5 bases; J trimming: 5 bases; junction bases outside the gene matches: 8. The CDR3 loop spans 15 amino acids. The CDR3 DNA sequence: TGTGCCAGCAGCCCCCGGGACAGGGGTTTTGAGACCCAGTACTTC. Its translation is CASSPRDRGFETQYF. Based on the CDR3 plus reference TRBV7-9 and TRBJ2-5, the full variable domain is DTGVSQNPRHKITKRGQNVTFRCDPISEHNRLYWYRQTLGQGPEFLTYFQNEAQLEKSRLLSDRFSAERPKGSFSTLEIQRTEQGDSAMYLCASSPRDRGFETQYFGPGTRLLVL.

This CDR3 reads CASSHGRGSGTGELFF. As DNA, the CDR3 is TGTGCCAGCAGCCACGGCAGGGGTTCGGGAACCGGGGAGCTGTTTTTT. The chain recombines TRBV14 with TRBJ2-2; possibly TRBD1 for D (6 bases). This CDR3 has 16 amino acids. The V gene's germline CDR1 is SGHDN and CDR2 FVKESK. The V end was cut by 3 bases, the J end by 5 bases, with 16 bases between.

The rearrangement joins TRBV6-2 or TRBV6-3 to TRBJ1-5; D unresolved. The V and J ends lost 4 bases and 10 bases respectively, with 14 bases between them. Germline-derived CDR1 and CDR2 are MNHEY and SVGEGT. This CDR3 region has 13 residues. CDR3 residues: CASSWALGRPQHF. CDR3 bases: TGTGCCAGCAGTTGGGCCTTAGGTCGACCCCAGCATTTT.

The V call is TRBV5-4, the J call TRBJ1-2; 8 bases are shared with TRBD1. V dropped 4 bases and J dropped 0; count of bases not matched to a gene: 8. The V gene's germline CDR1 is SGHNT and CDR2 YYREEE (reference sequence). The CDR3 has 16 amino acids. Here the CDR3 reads CASSPGGLRTNYGYTF. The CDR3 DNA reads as TGTGCCAGCAGCCCAGGGGGCCTACGGACTAACTATGGCTACACCTTC.

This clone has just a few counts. CDR3 nucleotide sequence: TGCGCCAGCAGCCAAGACACCGGGACTAGCCCCTACGAGCAGTACTTC. It encodes CASSQDTGTSPYEQYF. The genes are TRBV4-3 and TRBJ2-7, with 9 bases that match TRBD2. The germline V gene encodes CDR1 LGHNA and CDR2 YSLEER. J was trimmed by 2 bases and V by 0 bases; bases with no gene match: 5. The CDR3 totals 16 residues.

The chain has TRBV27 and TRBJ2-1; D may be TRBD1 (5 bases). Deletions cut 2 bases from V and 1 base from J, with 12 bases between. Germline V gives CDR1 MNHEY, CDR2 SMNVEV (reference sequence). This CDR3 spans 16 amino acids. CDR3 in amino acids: CASSLKGIGSYNEQFF. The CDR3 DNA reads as TGTGCCAGCAGTTTAAAGGGGATTGGGTCCTACAATGAGCAGTTCTTC.

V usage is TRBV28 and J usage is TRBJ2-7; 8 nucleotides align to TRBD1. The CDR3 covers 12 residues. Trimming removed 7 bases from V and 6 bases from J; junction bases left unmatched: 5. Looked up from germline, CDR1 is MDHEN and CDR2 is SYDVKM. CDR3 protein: CASTTGQGEQYF. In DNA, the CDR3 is TGTGCCAGCACCACTGGACAGGGCGAGCAGTACTTC.

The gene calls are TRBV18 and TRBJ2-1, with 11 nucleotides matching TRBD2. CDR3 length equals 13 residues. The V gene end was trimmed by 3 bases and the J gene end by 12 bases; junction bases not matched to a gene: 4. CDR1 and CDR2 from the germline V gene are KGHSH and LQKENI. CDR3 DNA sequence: TGTGCCAGCTCACCCCTGACTAGCGGGGCGCAGTTCTTC. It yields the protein CASSPLTSGAQFF.

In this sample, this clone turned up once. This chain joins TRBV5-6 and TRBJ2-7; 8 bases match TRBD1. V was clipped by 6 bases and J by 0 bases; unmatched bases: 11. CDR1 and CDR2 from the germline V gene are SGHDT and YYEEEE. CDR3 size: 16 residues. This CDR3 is CASNSAGTGSSYEQYF. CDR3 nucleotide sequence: TGTGCCAGCAACAGCGCCGGGACAGGTTCCTCCTACGAGCAGTACTTC.

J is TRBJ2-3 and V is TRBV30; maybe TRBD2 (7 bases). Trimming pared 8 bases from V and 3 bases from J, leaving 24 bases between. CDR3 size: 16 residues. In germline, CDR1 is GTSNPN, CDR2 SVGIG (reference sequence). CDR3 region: CAAHPKGGGRTDTQYF. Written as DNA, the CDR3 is TGTGCCGCCCATCCAAAGGGGGGGGGCCGTACAGATACGCAGTATTTT. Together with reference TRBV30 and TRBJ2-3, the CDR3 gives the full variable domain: SQTIHQWPATLVQPVGSPLSLECTVEGTSNPNLYWYRQAAGRGLQLLFYSVGIGQISSEVPQNLSASRPQDRQFILSSKKLLLSDSGFYLCAAHPKGGGRTDTQYFGPGTRLTVL.

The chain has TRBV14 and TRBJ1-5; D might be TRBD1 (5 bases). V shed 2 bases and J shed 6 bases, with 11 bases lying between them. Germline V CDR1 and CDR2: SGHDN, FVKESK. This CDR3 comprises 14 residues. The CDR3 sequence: CASSQSGLGQPQHF. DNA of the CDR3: TGTGCCAGCAGCCAATCGGGGCTGGGTCAGCCCCAGCATTTT.

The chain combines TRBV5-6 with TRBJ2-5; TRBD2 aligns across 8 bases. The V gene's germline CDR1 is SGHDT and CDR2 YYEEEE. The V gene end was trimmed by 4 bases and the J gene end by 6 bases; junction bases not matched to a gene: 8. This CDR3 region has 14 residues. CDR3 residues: CASSGAGALQTQYF. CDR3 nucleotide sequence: TGTGCCAGCAGCGGAGCGGGAGCTCTCCAGACCCAGTACTTC.

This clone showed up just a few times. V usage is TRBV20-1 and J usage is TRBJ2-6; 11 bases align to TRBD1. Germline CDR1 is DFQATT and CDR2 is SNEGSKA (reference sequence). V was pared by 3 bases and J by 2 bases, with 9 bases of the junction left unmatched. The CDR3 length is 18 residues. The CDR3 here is CSASRTGGGLAGANVLTF. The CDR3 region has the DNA TGCAGTGCTAGTCGGACAGGGGGCGGTCTTGCTGGGGCCAACGTCCTGACTTTC.

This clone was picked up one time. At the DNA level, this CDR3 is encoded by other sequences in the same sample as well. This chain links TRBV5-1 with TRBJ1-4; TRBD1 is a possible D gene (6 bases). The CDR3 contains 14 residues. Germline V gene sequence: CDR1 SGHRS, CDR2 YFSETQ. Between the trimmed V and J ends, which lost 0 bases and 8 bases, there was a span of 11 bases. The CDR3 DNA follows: TGCGCCAGCAGCTTGGGCCAGGGGAACGAAAAACTGTTTTTT. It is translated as CASSLGQGNEKLFF.